A single sample gave rise to the 27 T cell receptor beta chains below, sequenced in a study of beta chain features in type 1 diabetes. Reverse transcribing all isolated RNA meant expressed TCRB transcripts were sequenced. Profiling relied on immunoSEQ multiplex PCR, and the TCRdb table lists in-frame clones only, not all of them. The sample lists over 600,000 clones; over 10% were seen once. Study-wide results and limits: There was a moderate but significant shortening of TCRB CDR3s in all four CD4+ subsets of Type 1 diabetes patients.

Their antigens are not known. The sample comprised naive CD4+ T cells from blood. These receptors were obtained from a man aged 30 to 45 with type 1 diabetes.

This clone appeared a few times. V and J are TRBV19 and TRBJ1-1, with TRBD1 matching 8 bases. The ends lost 8 bases at V and 2 bases at J; junction bases unmatched: 4. Germline lookup yields CDR1 LNHDA and CDR2 SQIVND (reference sequence). CDR3 length equals 13 residues. The DNA for the CDR3 is TGTGCCAGTTGCGACAGGGGTAACACTGAAGCTTTCTTT. The encoded protein is CASCDRGNTEAFF.

The V gene is TRBV10-3, the J gene TRBJ1-2; the D is unclear. CDR1 and CDR2 from the germline V gene are ENHRY and SYGVKD. With 7 bases removed from V and 4 bases from J, the gap between germline ends came to 10 bases. This CDR3 has 12 residues. This chain's CDR3 is CAIMGNGYGYTF. The CDR3 DNA follows: TGTGCCATCATGGGGAACGGCTATGGCTACACCTTC.

This clone was observed a few times. The gene calls are TRBV19 and TRBJ2-3; D might be TRBD2 (6 bases). Trimming shortened V by 2 bases and J by 4 bases, and 10 bases separated the two germline ends. In germline, CDR1 is LNHDA, CDR2 SQIVND (reference sequence). The CDR3 runs to 14 residues. Written as DNA, the CDR3 is TGTGCCAGTAGTATATTGGCGGGGTCAGATACGCAGTATTTT. It specifies CASSILAGSDTQYF.

In DNA, the CDR3 is TGTGCCACCAGCAGAGGGACAGGGGAGTTTTCACCCCTCCACTTT. This translates into CATSRGTGEFSPLHF. V gene TRBV15 combines with J gene TRBJ1-6; 9 bases fit TRBD1. Trimming removed 1 base from V and 9 bases from J; junction bases left unmatched: 4. CDR3 length equals 15 residues. Germline V gives CDR1 LNHNV, CDR2 YYDKDF (reference sequence).

This clone was found a few times. This chain uses TRBV7-2 with TRBJ2-3; tentative D call: TRBD2 (6 bases). Trimming stripped 5 bases from V and 1 base from J, with 16 bases between. The CDR3 is 16 residues long. The germline CDR1 and CDR2 sequences are SGHTA and FQGNSA. The CDR3 coding sequence is TGTGCCAGCAGCCCCAGGACTATAGGTGGCACAGATACGCAGTATTTT. Translation gives CASSPRTIGGTDTQYF. Variable domain in full (rest from reference TRBV7-2 and TRBJ2-3): GAGVSQSPSNKVTEKGKDVELRCDPISGHTALYWYRQSLGQGLEFLIYFQGNSAPDKSGLPSDRFSAERTGGSVSTLTIQRTQQEDSAVYLCASSPRTIGGTDTQYFGPGTRLTVL.

Only a few counts were recorded for this clone. The rearrangement uses TRBV19 and TRBJ1-1, with 7 bases fitting TRBD1. V shed 6 bases and J 2 bases; nucleotides not matched to a gene: 9. Looked up from germline, CDR1 is LNHDA and CDR2 is SQIVND (reference sequence). The CDR3 runs to 15 residues. The CDR3 region is CASSPRGRGNTEAFF. CDR3 nucleotides: TGTGCCAGTAGCCCAAGGGGGCGCGGTAACACTGAAGCTTTCTTT.

This clone appeared a few times. V gene TRBV7-9 combines with J gene TRBJ1-1; TRBD1 aligns across 9 bases. V was pared by 5 bases and J by 1 base, with 2 bases of the junction left unmatched. This CDR3 is built from 14 residues. Germline CDR1 reads SEHNR; CDR2 reads FQNEAQ (reference sequence). CDR3 in amino acids: CASSEQGANTEAFF. The CDR3, as DNA: TGTGCCAGCAGCGAACAGGGGGCGAACACTGAAGCTTTCTTT.

CDR3 in amino acids: CASSAQETPYGYTF. CDR3 sequence (DNA): TGTGCCAGCAGCGCCCAAGAAACCCCCTATGGCTACACCTTC. The V gene is TRBV9, the J gene TRBJ1-2; the D is unclear. V was pared by 3 bases and J by 4 bases, with 13 bases between. Germline V CDR1 and CDR2: SGDLS, YYNGEE. The CDR3 is 14 amino acids.

This clone was counted only a few times. This sequence joins TRBV23-1 and TRBJ1-6, with 8 nucleotides matching TRBD1. TRBV23-1 is classed as an ORF, of uncertain function. This CDR3 contains 12 residues. V lost 10 bases and J lost 9; bases outside the gene matches: 5. CDR3 coding DNA: TGCGCCACAGGGGGCAGCCTTTCACCCCTCCACTTT. Its translation is CATGGSLSPLHF.

V is TRBV30 and J is TRBJ2-7; 7 bases align to TRBD1. The CDR3 totals 14 residues. CDR1 and CDR2 (germline): GTSNPN, SVGIG (reference sequence). With 3 bases clipped from V and 2 bases from J, the junction kept 7 bases outside the gene matches. The CDR3 nucleotides are TGTGCCTGGAGCGAGACAGGGATCGCCTACGAGCAGTACTTC. Translation gives CAWSETGIAYEQYF.

This clone was seen a few times. The chain combines TRBV25-1 with TRBJ2-3, with D unresolved. This CDR3 is 15 amino acids long. Between the trimmed V and J ends, which lost 1 base and 3 bases, there was a span of 11 bases. The germline V gene has CDR1 MGHDK and CDR2 SYGVNS. The CDR3 DNA follows: TGTGCCAGCAGTGAATTGACTTGGGGTACAGATACGCAGTATTTT. Protein: CASSELTWGTDTQYF.

In this sample, this clone turned up a few times. The chain is built from TRBV10-1 and TRBJ2-5, with 9 bases lining up with TRBD1. Germline V CDR1 and CDR2: WNHNN, SYGVQD (reference sequence). There are 15 residues in the CDR3. The V gene end was trimmed by 3 bases and the J gene end by 1 base; junction bases not matched to a gene: 3. CDR3 protein: CASSEGQGIQETQYF. In DNA, the CDR3 is TGCGCCAGCAGTGAAGGACAGGGGATCCAAGAGACCCAGTACTTC.

The CDR3 coding sequence is TGTGCCAGCAGCTTCAGGGATTCACCCCTCCACTTT. This encodes CASSFRDSPLHF. The genes are TRBV5-4 and TRBJ1-6, with a tentative D call TRBD1 (5 bases). The germline V gene encodes CDR1 SGHNT and CDR2 YYREEE (reference sequence). V shed 2 bases and J shed 8 bases, with 5 bases lying between them. The CDR3 is made up of 12 amino acids.

This clone has only one observation. The DNA for the CDR3 is TGTGCCAGCAGTTTATCGGGGGCTAGCGAGACCCAGTACTTC. It yields the protein CASSLSGASETQYF. The chain employs TRBV7-2 and TRBJ2-5, with D possibly being TRBD1 or TRBD2 (6 bases each). Trimming shortened V by 6 bases and J by 5 bases, and 16 bases separated the two germline ends. Germline V CDR1 and CDR2: SGHTA, FQGNSA. The CDR3 totals 14 residues. Variable domain in full (rest from reference TRBV7-2 and TRBJ2-5): GAGVSQSPSNKVTEKGKDVELRCDPISGHTALYWYRQSLGQGLEFLIYFQGNSAPDKSGLPSDRFSAERTGGSVSTLTIQRTQQEDSAVYLCASSLSGASETQYFGPGTRLLVL.

The chain couples TRBV6-6 to TRBJ1-5, with D unclear. The V gene lost 7 bases and the J gene lost 4 bases, with 8 bases spanning the gap. CDR3 size: 12 residues. The germline V gene encodes CDR1 MNHNY and CDR2 SVGAGI (reference sequence). CDR3 amino acids: CASKAGNQPQHF. The CDR3 DNA reads as TGTGCCAGCAAAGCCGGTAATCAGCCCCAGCATTTT.

This chain uses TRBV7-2 with TRBJ2-1; possibly TRBD2 for D (7 bases). Germline V gene sequence: CDR1 SGHTA, CDR2 FQGNSA. Trimming left V 5 bases short and J 4 bases short, with 21 bases between. This CDR3 comprises 17 residues. The CDR3 DNA is TGTGCCAGCAGCCGAAGCCATGGGGGGGCCGGGTACAATGAGCAGTTCTTC. Translating gives CASSRSHGGAGYNEQFF. Complete variable domain (other parts from reference TRBV7-2 and TRBJ2-1): GAGVSQSPSNKVTEKGKDVELRCDPISGHTALYWYRQSLGQGLEFLIYFQGNSAPDKSGLPSDRFSAERTGGSVSTLTIQRTQQEDSAVYLCASSRSHGGAGYNEQFFGPGTRLTVL.

This clone appeared a few times. The chain uses TRBV28 and TRBJ1-2; 7 bases line up with TRBD1. Germline V lookup: CDR1 MDHEN, CDR2 SYDVKM. The CDR3 is 13 residues long. Losses at the gene ends were 7 bases for V and 3 bases for J; bases not matched to a gene: 5. The chain's CDR3 is CASIRGLDYGYTF. DNA of the CDR3: TGTGCCAGCATTAGGGGGCTGGACTATGGCTACACCTTC.

This clone was detected a few times. V is TRBV18 and J is TRBJ2-1; the match to TRBD2 covers 7 bases. Germline lookup yields CDR1 KGHSH and CDR2 LQKENI. The V gene end was trimmed by 3 bases and the J gene end by 8 bases; junction bases not matched to a gene: 4. The CDR3 runs 13 residues. The CDR3 DNA reads TGTGCCAGCTCACCCAGACTAGCAGATGAGCAGTTCTTC. Protein sequence: CASSPRLADEQFF.

The J gene is TRBJ2-4, the V gene TRBV28; D possibly corresponds to TRBD2 (5 bases). The length of the CDR3 is 15 residues. Looked up from germline, CDR1 is MDHEN and CDR2 is SYDVKM. V dropped 3 bases and J dropped 1 base, with 10 bases sitting between them. In nucleotides, the CDR3 is TGTGCCAGCAGTTTGGGCAGAGGGGCCAAAAACATTCAGTACTTC. Protein sequence: CASSLGRGAKNIQYF.

This rearrangement joins TRBV2 to TRBJ2-1, with 13 bases lining up with TRBD2. V lost 6 bases, J lost 5 bases, and 4 bases stayed unmatched. The CDR3 contains 15 residues. From germline, CDR1 is SNHLY and CDR2 FYNNEI. The CDR3 region has the DNA TGTGCCAGCAGAGGACTAGCGGGGGCAGACAATGAGCAGTTCTTC. Its translation is CASRGLAGADNEQFF. The whole variable domain, remainder taken from reference TRBV2 and TRBJ2-1, is EPEVTQTPSHQVTQMGQEVILRCVPISNHLYFYWYRQILGQKVEFLVSFYNNEISEKSEIFDDQFSVERPDGSNFTLKIRSTKLEDSAMYFCASRGLAGADNEQFFGPGTRLTVL.

J is TRBJ1-4 and V is TRBV11-2; a weak D match, TRBD1 (5 bases). V was trimmed by 2 bases and J by 3 bases, leaving 7 bases between them. CDR3 size: 14 residues. Germline V gene sequence: CDR1 SGHAT, CDR2 FQNNGV. The CDR3 nucleotides read TGTGCCAGCAGCTTATCACAGGCTAATGAAAAACTGTTTTTT. Its protein is CASSLSQANEKLFF.

This clone was seen a handful of times. The chain employs TRBV4-3 and TRBJ2-7; no clear D gene. Germline V CDR1 and CDR2: LGHNA, YSLEER. The CDR3 is made up of 14 amino acids. Trimming left V 0 bases short and J 4 bases short, with 10 bases between. The CDR3: CASSQDRQVYEQYF. The CDR3 coding sequence is TGCGCCAGCAGCCAAGACAGGCAGGTTTACGAGCAGTACTTC.

A few counts support this clone. This chain uses TRBV30 with TRBJ1-2, with unresolved D. The V end was cut by 7 bases, the J end by 0 bases, with 12 bases between. CDR3 size: 13 residues. Germline loops: CDR1 GTSNPN, CDR2 SVGIG (reference sequence). The CDR3 sequence is CASGVLSNYGYTF. The CDR3 coding sequence is TGTGCCTCCGGAGTTCTTTCTAACTATGGCTACACCTTC. The complete variable domain, with remaining parts taken from reference TRBV30 and TRBJ1-2, reads SQTIHQWPATLVQPVGSPLSLECTVEGTSNPNLYWYRQAAGRGLQLLFYSVGIGQISSEVPQNLSASRPQDRQFILSSKKLLLSDSGFYLCASGVLSNYGYTFGSGTRLTVV.

This clone appeared a few times. The chain uses TRBV14 and TRBJ1-1, with D maybe TRBD1 (6 bases). Trimming shortened V by 0 bases and J by 12 bases, and 17 bases separated the two germline ends. The CDR3 consists of 14 residues. CDR1 is SGHDN and CDR2 is FVKESK in the germline V gene. The CDR3 DNA reads as TGTGCCAGCAGCCAAGATCTAGGGACAAAACGGCCTTTCTTT. Amino acids: CASSQDLGTKRPFF.

The V call is TRBV5-1, the J call TRBJ2-7; 7 bases agree with TRBD1. The CDR3 spans 14 residues. Trimming took 4 bases from V and 1 from J; bases not matched to a gene: 5. Germline V gene sequence: CDR1 SGHRS, CDR2 YFSETQ. The CDR3 is CASSPPTGSYEQYF. The CDR3 coding sequence is TGCGCCAGCAGCCCACCGACAGGGTCCTACGAGCAGTACTTC. Based on the CDR3 plus reference TRBV5-1 and TRBJ2-7, the full variable domain is KAGVTQTPRYLIKTRGQQVTLSCSPISGHRSVSWYQQTPGQGLQFLFEYFSETQRNKGNFPGRFSGRQFSNSRSEMNVSTLELGDSALYLCASSPPTGSYEQYFGPGTRLTVT.

The chain combines TRBV29-1 with TRBJ1-2, with D possibly TRBD1 on 6 matching bases. V was shortened by 3 bases and J by 4 bases, with 12 bases between the two germline ends. Germline CDR1 and CDR2: SQVTM and ANQGSEA. The CDR3 runs 13 residues. The CDR3 loop reads CSVEISRGYGYTF. The CDR3 region has the DNA TGCAGCGTTGAGATCTCCAGGGGCTATGGCTACACCTTC.

This chain uses TRBV27 with TRBJ2-1; 9 nucleotides match TRBD2. The CDR3 covers 16 residues. Germline-derived CDR1 and CDR2 are MNHEY and SMNVEV (reference sequence). Trimming took 6 bases from V and 5 from J; bases not matched to a gene: 11. This CDR3 reads CASRLLRAGGHNEQFF. In DNA, the CDR3 is TGTGCCAGCAGGCTCCTCCGTGCGGGGGGGCACAATGAGCAGTTCTTC.